A single sample is the source of the 5 T cell receptor beta chains below, sequenced in a study of T cells in Graves' hyperthyroidism and ophthalmopathy. TCR beta CDR3 regions were amplified from RNA. When the TCR CDR3 underwent first-round RT-PCR, the HTBI primer set was used. TCRdb called the multiplex PCR reads again in MiXCR, with one record for every CDR3 protein. The sample includes approximately 510,000 distinct CDR3 sequences, less than 25% of them seen just once. The specimen was blood. These receptors all stem from a man younger than 35 with Graves' hyperthyroidism.

This clonotype was counted many times. The rearrangement uses TRBV5-8 and TRBJ2-5, with no clear D. V shed 3 bases and J shed 4 bases, with 13 bases lying between them. Germline loops: CDR1 SGHTS, CDR2 YDEGEE. The CDR3 is 14 residues long. The CDR3 DNA sequence: TGTGCCAGCAGCTGGACGGTCAGAGGAGAGACCCAGTACTTC. It codes for CASSWTVRGETQYF.

This clonotype was seen at least ten times. CDR3: CASSPRGHSSYEQYF. For the CDR3, the DNA is TGTGCCAGCAGTCCAAGGGGCCACTCCTCCTACGAGCAGTACTTC. This chain uses TRBV12-3 or TRBV12-4 with TRBJ2-7, with D tentatively TRBD1 (5 bases). The CDR3 has 15 amino acids. V lost 5 bases and J 0 bases, leaving 14 bases between the germline ends.

The chain is built from TRBV19 and TRBJ2-1, with D hard to call. V dropped 7 bases and J dropped 8 bases, with 18 bases sitting between them. The germline V gene has CDR1 LNHDA and CDR2 SQIVND (reference sequence). There are 14 residues in the CDR3. This CDR3 is CASNGSPSSDEQFF. The CDR3 nucleotides are TGTGCCAGTAATGGCAGTCCCAGCAGCGATGAGCAGTTCTTC.

This clonotype was counted at least ten times. The rearrangement joins TRBV29-1 to TRBJ1-2, with 10 positions matching TRBD1. From germline, CDR1 is SQVTM and CDR2 ANQGSEA. The CDR3 is 14 residues long. Germline trimming cut 6 bases from V and 2 bases from J; bases unmatched to any gene: 6. The chain's CDR3 is CSVRQGAVNYGYTF. The CDR3 DNA follows: TGCAGCGTGCGACAGGGGGCGGTGAACTATGGCTACACCTTC.

This clonotype showed up just a few times. The genes are TRBV27 and TRBJ2-7; TRBD1 aligns across 9 bases. Germline CDR1 reads MNHEY; CDR2 reads SMNVEV (reference sequence). Trimming cost V 4 bases and J 6 bases; bases outside gene matches: 10. This CDR3 has 15 residues. CDR3 in DNA: TGTGCCAGCAGTTATTCCCCGGGACAGGGCCGCGAGCAGTACTTC. Protein product: CASSYSPGQGREQYF.